This TCR beta chain was recorded in a study of T cell responses to AZD1222 COVID-19 vaccine. Sequencing used immunoSEQ multiplex PCR; TCRdb keeps in-frame clones, though not all of them. Of about 150,000 clones in the sample, 80% to 95% are singletons; the top ten hold approximately 2.3%. Note on this clone: Its antigen remains unidentified.

Trimming removed 6 bases at V and 1 base at J, with 9 bases between. The CDR3 has 14 amino acids. From germline, CDR1 is SSHAT and CDR2 FNYEAQ (reference sequence). General observations from the study: Possibly, clonal diversity was underestimated; donors were largely white British and included more females. Repertoire collection took place solely once the T cell response had peaked.

V gene TRBV7-7 combines with J gene TRBJ2-2; D is perhaps TRBD1 (5 bases). The receptor was derived from an adult in good health. The input for sequencing was peripheral blood, taken on day 0 of AZD1222 vaccination. The CDR3 coding sequence is TGTGCCAGCAGGCACGACAGGAACACCGGGGAGCTGTTTTTT. This encodes CASRHDRNTGELFF.